These 24 T cell receptor beta chains were sequenced from one sample in a study of OX40 agonist ivuxolimab in advanced cancers. Data came from immunoSEQ multiplex PCR; TCRdb stores just in-frame clones and leaves some out. This sample has over 75,000 clones; more than 75% occur once, and the top ten carry around 0.34%. The material sequenced was CD4+ or CD8+ T cells sorted from blood, taken in a trial of the OX40 agonist ivuxolimab. These receptors all come from an adult with an advanced solid tumor such as melanoma, head and neck, liver or kidney cancer.

This clone was seen only a few times. The V call is TRBV19, the J call TRBJ1-5; a possible D gene is TRBD1 (6 bases). Trimming left V 3 bases short and J 0 bases short, with 9 bases between. The CDR3 sequence is 15 residues long. Germline CDR1 and CDR2: LNHDA and SQIVND (reference sequence). Here the CDR3 reads CASSIGQTSNQPQHF. DNA for the CDR3: TGTGCCAGTAGTATCGGACAGACTAGCAATCAGCCCCAGCATTTT.

On this clone itself: The identical CDR3 is also encoded by other nucleotide sequences in the sample. The chain uses TRBV5-1 and TRBJ2-1, with 13 bases matching TRBD2. Trimming at V came to 3 bases and at J to 4 bases, leaving 1 base not matched to a gene. The CDR3 runs to 15 residues. Germline assignment: CDR1 SGHRS and CDR2 YFSETQ. CDR3 sequence (DNA): TGCGCCAGCAGCTCGGGACTAGCGGGATACAATGAGCAGTTCTTC. It encodes CASSSGLAGYNEQFF. Looking up the rest from reference TRBV5-1 and TRBJ2-1 gives the full variable domain: KAGVTQTPRYLIKTRGQQVTLSCSPISGHRSVSWYQQTPGQGLQFLFEYFSETQRNKGNFPGRFSGRQFSNSRSEMNVSTLELGDSALYLCASSSGLAGYNEQFFGPGTRLTVL.

This rearrangement joins TRBV15 to TRBJ2-5; either TRBD1 or TRBD2 may supply D (5 bases each). Germline V CDR1 and CDR2: LNHNV, YYDKDF (reference sequence). Trimming left V 8 bases short and J 5 bases short, with 21 bases between. The length of the CDR3 is 15 residues. The CDR3 protein is CATLPSGTPGETQYF. CDR3 nucleotides: TGTGCCACCCTCCCGTCCGGGACCCCAGGGGAGACCCAGTACTTC.

The genes are TRBV7-2 and TRBJ2-7; TRBD2 matches 7 bases. The CDR3 is 15 residues long. V shed 1 base, J shed 4 bases, and the junction held 7 bases outside the gene matches. Germline V CDR1 and CDR2: SGHTA, FQGNSA. The CDR3 region has the DNA TGTGCCAGCAGCTTAGGGGCGGGGGAGTCGTACGAGCAGTACTTC. It codes for CASSLGAGESYEQYF.

V and J are TRBV7-2 and TRBJ2-1; 10 bases are shared with TRBD2. CDR1 is SGHTA and CDR2 is FQGNSA in the germline V gene. This CDR3 has 16 amino acids. The V segment lost 2 bases and the J segment 6 bases; nucleotides outside the gene matches: 7. The CDR3 DNA reads TGTGCCAGCAGCTTATACGGGACTAGCGAGATCAATGAGCAGTTCTTC. Amino acids: CASSLYGTSEINEQFF.

Only one count was recorded for this clone. CDR3 in amino acids: CASSRGQGKDEQYF. The DNA for the CDR3 is TGTGCCAGCAGTCGGGGACAGGGGAAGGACGAGCAGTACTTC. J is TRBJ2-5 and V is TRBV6-5, with TRBD1 matching over 10 bases. TRBJ2-7 matches the DNA end more closely, so the J call is doubtful. CDR1 is MNHEY and CDR2 is SVGAGI in the germline V gene. The CDR3 sequence is 14 residues long.

The chain is built from TRBV6-1 and TRBJ1-1; 8 bases match TRBD1. This CDR3 spans 13 amino acids. V was pared by 6 bases and J by 7 bases, with 7 bases of the junction left unmatched. The germline CDR1 and CDR2 sequences are MNHNS and SASEGT. This chain's CDR3 is CASRKPTGDEAFF. The CDR3 DNA sequence: TGTGCCAGCAGAAAACCGACAGGGGATGAAGCTTTCTTT.

The genes are TRBV6-1 and TRBJ1-4; D remains ambiguous. Per the germline V gene, CDR1 is MNHNS and CDR2 is SASEGT. V was cut by 7 bases and J by 7 bases, with 7 bases left in between. The CDR3 totals 11 residues. The CDR3 reads CASKLSEKLFF. The CDR3 nucleotides read TGTGCCAGCAAGCTAAGTGAAAAACTGTTTTTT.

This chain links TRBV6-5 with TRBJ1-3; D uncertain. This CDR3 spans 14 amino acids. Trimming cost V 6 bases and J 3 bases, with 12 bases left between them. Germline V gene data show CDR1 as MNHEY and CDR2 as SVGAGI. CDR3 region: CASSRTTDGNTIYF. The CDR3 nucleotides read TGTGCCAGCAGCCGTACAACTGATGGAAACACCATATATTTT.

J is TRBJ2-1 and V is TRBV11-2; tentative D call: TRBD1 (6 bases). The length of the CDR3 is 15 residues. Germline V gene lookup returns CDR1 SGHAT and CDR2 FQNNGV. The V end was cut by 4 bases, the J end by 0 bases, with 10 bases between. CDR3 in DNA: TGTGCCAGCAGCTCCGGACAGCCCTCCTACAATGAGCAGTTCTTC. Its protein product is CASSSGQPSYNEQFF.

This clone came up a few times. V gene TRBV6-5 combines with J gene TRBJ1-6, with a tentative D call TRBD1 (6 bases). The CDR3 runs 14 residues. Germline V CDR1 and CDR2: MNHEY, SVGAGI. The V end lost 6 bases, the J end lost 9 bases, and 15 bases lay between the germline ends. The CDR3 here is CASSDRWGTSPLHF. CDR3 nucleotides: TGTGCCAGCAGCGACAGGTGGGGGACTTCACCCCTCCACTTT.

J is TRBJ2-7 and V is TRBV4-2, with 8 bases matching TRBD2. CDR1 and CDR2 (germline): LGHNA, YNFKEQ. This CDR3 has 15 residues. Trimming cost V 0 bases and J 4 bases; bases outside gene matches: 5. The CDR3 bases are TGTGCCAGCAGCCAAGATAAAGCGGGAGATTACGAGCAGTACTTC. Its translation is CASSQDKAGDYEQYF.

The J gene is TRBJ2-2, the V gene TRBV28, with no clear D. The V gene's germline CDR1 is MDHEN and CDR2 SYDVKM. V lost 1 base and J lost 5, with 11 bases in between. This CDR3 spans 15 amino acids. The chain's CDR3 is CASSLSKRWTGELFF. CDR3 in DNA: TGTGCCAGCAGTTTATCGAAGCGTTGGACCGGGGAGCTGTTTTTT. Complete variable domain (other parts from reference TRBV28 and TRBJ2-2): DVKVTQSSRYLVKRTGEKVFLECVQDMDHENMFWYRQDPGLGLRLIYFSYDVKMKEKGDIPEGYSVSREKKERFSLILESASTNQTSMYLCASSLSKRWTGELFFGEGSRLTVL.

The genes are TRBV19 and TRBJ1-2, with TRBD1 matching over 7 bases. The CDR3 totals 13 residues. The germline V gene has CDR1 LNHDA and CDR2 SQIVND (reference sequence). V lost 4 bases and J lost 5; bases outside the gene matches: 4. The CDR3 loop is CASSRDRTYGYTF. CDR3 DNA: TGTGCCAGTAGTAGGGACAGAACTTATGGCTACACCTTC.

J is TRBJ1-4 and V is TRBV15; D remains ambiguous. The length of the CDR3 is 18 residues. Germline assignment: CDR1 LNHNV and CDR2 YYDKDF (reference sequence). V lost 3 bases to trimming and J lost 0 bases, with 17 bases between them. CDR3 in DNA: TGTGCCACCAGCAGCCAGACTGAATCAGGTGCAACTAATGAAAAACTGTTTTTT. Amino acid sequence: CATSSQTESGATNEKLFF.

This sequence joins TRBV14 and TRBJ2-3; D unclear. V lost 0 bases to trimming and J lost 3 bases, with 16 bases between them. The CDR3 contains 17 residues. Germline CDR1 is SGHDN and CDR2 is FVKESK. The CDR3 sequence is CASSQDRLAPSTDTQYF. DNA of the CDR3: TGTGCCAGCAGCCAAGATCGTCTCGCGCCGAGTACAGATACGCAGTATTTT.

This chain uses TRBV6-5 with TRBJ2-2, with D possibly TRBD2 on 5 matching bases. Trimming stripped 5 bases from V and 8 bases from J, with 6 bases between. This CDR3 is 11 amino acids long. Germline V gives CDR1 MNHEY, CDR2 SVGAGI. CDR3 sequence: CASSGGGELFF. The CDR3 bases are TGTGCCAGCAGTGGCGGGGGGGAGCTGTTTTTT.

The V gene is TRBV18, the J gene TRBJ1-4, with a weak D call TRBD1 (5 bases). V lost 3 bases to trimming and J lost 8 bases, with 10 bases between them. The CDR3 has 13 residues. Germline lookup yields CDR1 KGHSH and CDR2 LQKENI. CDR3 bases: TGTGCCAGCTCACCTGTGGGGGAGGAAAAACTGTTTTTT. It codes for CASSPVGEEKLFF.

This chain joins TRBV11-3 and TRBJ2-3; possibly TRBD2 for D (6 bases). Trimming stripped 5 bases from V and 2 bases from J, with 17 bases between. Germline lookup yields CDR1 SGHNT and CDR2 YENEEA. The CDR3 is 16 residues long. The CDR3 here is CASSQGGVTPTDTQYF. DNA for the CDR3: TGTGCCAGCAGCCAGGGCGGGGTGACGCCCACAGATACGCAGTATTTT.

This rearrangement joins TRBV28 to TRBJ1-5; D call uncertain. The V end lost 3 bases, the J end lost 2 bases, and 11 bases lay between the germline ends. The CDR3 length is 15 residues. CDR1 is MDHEN, CDR2 SYDVKM, per germline. The CDR3 spells CASSFDPLGNQPQHF. Written as DNA, the CDR3 is TGTGCCAGCAGTTTCGATCCCCTGGGCAATCAGCCCCAGCATTTT. Full variable domain (missing parts from reference TRBV28 and TRBJ1-5): DVKVTQSSRYLVKRTGEKVFLECVQDMDHENMFWYRQDPGLGLRLIYFSYDVKMKEKGDIPEGYSVSREKKERFSLILESASTNQTSMYLCASSFDPLGNQPQHFGDGTRLSIL.

The rearrangement links TRBV19 to TRBJ2-1, with 10 bases fitting TRBD2. Germline CDR1 and CDR2: LNHDA and SQIVND (reference sequence). The CDR3 extends over 20 amino acids. Trimming removed 2 bases from V and 0 bases from J; junction bases left unmatched: 13. The CDR3 DNA follows: TGTGCCAGTAGTATATGGGCTAGCGGGAGCAGGGGTAGCTCCTACAATGAGCAGTTCTTC. Translating it yields CASSIWASGSRGSSYNEQFF.

This clone was seen a single time. The rearrangement joins TRBV28 to TRBJ2-1; 8 bases are a match to TRBD1. CDR1 MDHEN and CDR2 SYDVKM come from the germline V gene. V was clipped by 2 bases and J by 4 bases; unmatched bases: 4. This CDR3 comprises 15 residues. This CDR3 reads CASSLPTGGYNEQFF. The CDR3 nucleotides read TGTGCCAGCAGTTTACCCACAGGGGGGTACAATGAGCAGTTCTTC.

This chain connects TRBV6-5 to TRBJ2-7, with a weak D call TRBD2 (6 bases). Germline CDR1 reads MNHEY; CDR2 reads SVGAGI. Trimming took off 4 bases at V and 4 bases at J, with 14 bases between the two ends. The CDR3 length is 14 residues. For the CDR3, the DNA is TGTGCCAGCAGTTCCGGGGGAGGACGTTACGAGCAGTACTTC. Its protein is CASSSGGGRYEQYF.

With respect to this clone: Other nucleotide sequences from this sample produce the same CDR3. V usage is TRBV2 and J usage is TRBJ2-5; unclear D gene. V lost 7 bases and J 1 base, leaving 10 bases between the germline ends. This CDR3 has 13 residues. Germline V gene data show CDR1 as SNHLY and CDR2 as FYNNEI. In DNA form, the CDR3 reads TGTGCCAGCATAGTGGGCCCCCAAGAGACCCAGTACTTC. It yields the protein CASIVGPQETQYF.